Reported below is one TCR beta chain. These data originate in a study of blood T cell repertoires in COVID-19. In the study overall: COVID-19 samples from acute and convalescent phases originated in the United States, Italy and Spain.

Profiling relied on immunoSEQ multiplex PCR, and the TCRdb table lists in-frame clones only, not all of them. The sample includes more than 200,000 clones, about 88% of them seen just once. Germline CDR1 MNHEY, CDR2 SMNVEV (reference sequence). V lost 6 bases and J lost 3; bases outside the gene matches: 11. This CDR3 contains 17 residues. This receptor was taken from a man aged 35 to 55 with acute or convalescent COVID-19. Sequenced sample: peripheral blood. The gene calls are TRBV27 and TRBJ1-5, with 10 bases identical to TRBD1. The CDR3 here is CASSKLPDRGNNQPQHF. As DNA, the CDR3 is TGTGCCAGCAGCAAACTCCCGGACAGGGGGAACAATCAGCCCCAGCATTTT.